Detailed here is one TCR beta chain. V was trimmed by 3 bases and J by 8 bases, leaving 16 bases between them. This CDR3 is built from 14 residues. CDR1 is KGHSH, CDR2 LQKENI, per germline. The sample originates from a study of T cell changes during pregnancy in multiple sclerosis. Produced via immunoSEQ multiplex PCR; TCRdb's table is partial and in-frame only. Here the sample spans around 35,000 clones, about nine tenths being singletons. This TCR was sampled from a female donor with multiple sclerosis, enrolled in a pregnancy study. The starting material was CD8+ T cells from peripheral blood mononuclear cells, obtained after pregnancy. The chain carries TRBV18 and TRBJ1-1; D possibly corresponds to TRBD1 (6 bases). The CDR3 nucleotides read TGTGCCAGCTCACCTCCGGGCAGGGGAGCGGAAGCTTTCTTT. As protein: CASSPPGRGAEAFF.